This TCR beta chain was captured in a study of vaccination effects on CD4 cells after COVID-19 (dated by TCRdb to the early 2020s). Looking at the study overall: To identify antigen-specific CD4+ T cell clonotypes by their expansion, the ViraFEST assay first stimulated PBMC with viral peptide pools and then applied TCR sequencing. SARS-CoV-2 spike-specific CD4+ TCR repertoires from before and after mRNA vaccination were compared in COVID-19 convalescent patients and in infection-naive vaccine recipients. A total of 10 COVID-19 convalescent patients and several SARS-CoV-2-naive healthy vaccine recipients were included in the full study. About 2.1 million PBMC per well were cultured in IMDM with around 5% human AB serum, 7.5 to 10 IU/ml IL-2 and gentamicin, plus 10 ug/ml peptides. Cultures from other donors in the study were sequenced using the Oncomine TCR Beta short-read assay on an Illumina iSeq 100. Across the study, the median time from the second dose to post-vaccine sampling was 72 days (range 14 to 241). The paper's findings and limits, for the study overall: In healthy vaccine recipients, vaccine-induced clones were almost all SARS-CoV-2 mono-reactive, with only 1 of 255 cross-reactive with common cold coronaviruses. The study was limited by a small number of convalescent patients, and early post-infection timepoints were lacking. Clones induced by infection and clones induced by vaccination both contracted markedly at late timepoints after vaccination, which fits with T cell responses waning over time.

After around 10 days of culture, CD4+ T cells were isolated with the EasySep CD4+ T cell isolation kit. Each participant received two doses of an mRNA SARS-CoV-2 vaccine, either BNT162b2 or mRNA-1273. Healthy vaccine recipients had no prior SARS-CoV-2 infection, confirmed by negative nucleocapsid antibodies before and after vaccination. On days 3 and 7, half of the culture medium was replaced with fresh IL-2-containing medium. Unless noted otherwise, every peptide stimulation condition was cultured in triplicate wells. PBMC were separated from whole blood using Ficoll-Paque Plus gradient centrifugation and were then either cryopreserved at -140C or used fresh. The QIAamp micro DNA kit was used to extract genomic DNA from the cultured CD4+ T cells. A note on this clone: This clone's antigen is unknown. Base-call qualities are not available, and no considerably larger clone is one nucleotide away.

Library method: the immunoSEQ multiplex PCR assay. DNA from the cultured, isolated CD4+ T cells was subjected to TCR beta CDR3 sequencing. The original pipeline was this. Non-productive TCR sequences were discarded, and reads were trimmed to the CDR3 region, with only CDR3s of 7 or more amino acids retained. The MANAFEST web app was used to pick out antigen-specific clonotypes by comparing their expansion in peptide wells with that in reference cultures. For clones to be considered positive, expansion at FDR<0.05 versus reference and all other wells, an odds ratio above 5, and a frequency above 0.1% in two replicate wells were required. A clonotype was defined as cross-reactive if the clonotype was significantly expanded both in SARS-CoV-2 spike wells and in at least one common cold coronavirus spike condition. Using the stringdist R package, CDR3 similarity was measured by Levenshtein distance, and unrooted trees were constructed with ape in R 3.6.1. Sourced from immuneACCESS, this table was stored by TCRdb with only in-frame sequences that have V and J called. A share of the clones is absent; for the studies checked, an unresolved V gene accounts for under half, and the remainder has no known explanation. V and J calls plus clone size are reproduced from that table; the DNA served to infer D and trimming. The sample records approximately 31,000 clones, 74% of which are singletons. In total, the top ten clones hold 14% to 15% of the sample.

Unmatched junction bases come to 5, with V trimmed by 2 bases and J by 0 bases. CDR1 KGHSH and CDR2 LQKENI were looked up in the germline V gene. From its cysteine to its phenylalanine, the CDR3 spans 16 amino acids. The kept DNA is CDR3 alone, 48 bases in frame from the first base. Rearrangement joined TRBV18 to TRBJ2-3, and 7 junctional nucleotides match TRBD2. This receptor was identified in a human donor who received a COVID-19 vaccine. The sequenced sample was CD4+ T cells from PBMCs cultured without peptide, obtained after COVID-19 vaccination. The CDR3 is CASSPIGGGSTDTQYF. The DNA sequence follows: TGTGCCAGCTCACCAATTGGGGGAGGGAGCACAGATACGCAGTATTTT.